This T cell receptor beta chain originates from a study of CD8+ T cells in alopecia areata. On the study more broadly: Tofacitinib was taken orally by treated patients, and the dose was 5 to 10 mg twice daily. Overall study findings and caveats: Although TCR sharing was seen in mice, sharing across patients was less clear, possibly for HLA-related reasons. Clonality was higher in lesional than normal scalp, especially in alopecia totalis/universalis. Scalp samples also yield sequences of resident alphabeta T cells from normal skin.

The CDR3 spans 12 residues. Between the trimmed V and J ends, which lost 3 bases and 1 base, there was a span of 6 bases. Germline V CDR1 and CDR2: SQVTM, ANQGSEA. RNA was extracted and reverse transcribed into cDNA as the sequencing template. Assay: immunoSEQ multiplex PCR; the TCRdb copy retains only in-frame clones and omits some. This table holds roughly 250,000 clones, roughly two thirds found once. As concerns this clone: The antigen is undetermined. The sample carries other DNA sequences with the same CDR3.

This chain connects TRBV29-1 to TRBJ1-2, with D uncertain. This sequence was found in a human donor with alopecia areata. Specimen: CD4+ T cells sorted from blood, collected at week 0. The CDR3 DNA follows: TGCAGCGTTGACAGGAATAACTATGGCTACACCTTC. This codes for CSVDRNNYGYTF. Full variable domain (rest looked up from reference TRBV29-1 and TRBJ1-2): SAVISQKPSRDICQRGTSLTIQCQVDSQVTMMFWYRQQPGQSLTLIATANQGSEATYESGFVIDKFPISRPNLTFSTLTVSNMSPEDSSIYLCSVDRNNYGYTFGSGTRLTVV.